This T cell receptor (beta chain) is from a study of cytomegalovirus exposure and HLA in healthy donors. Study context: Researchers found that about 84% of about 400 genotyped donors fell within the Caucasian-associated ancestry cluster.

V dropped 4 bases and J dropped 3; count of bases not matched to a gene: 10. Germline CDR1 is SGHRS and CDR2 is YFSETQ. The CDR3 sequence is 15 residues long. The primer mix had 60 Vbeta and 13 Jbeta primers. Here immunoSEQ multiplex PCR was the method, and the copy in TCRdb shows in-frame clones only, minus some. Among some 190,000 clones listed, just under 80% were seen once. General study points: The authors enumerated 150 to 200 TCR beta chains as linked to cytomegalovirus. An Asian-associated ancestry cluster reportedly showed fewer N-insertions than the roughly 670-donor mean in a later analysis. By HLA locus, TCR association rates varied in a later analysis, with DRB1 showing the most and HLA-C the fewest.

In the case of this clone: Its matching antigen is unknown.

What was sequenced was PBMCs. The sequence was obtained from a woman under 40 in good health and CMV-seronegative. The V gene is TRBV5-1, the J gene TRBJ2-7, with TRBD1 matching 7 bases. Here the CDR3 reads CASSQSTGVNYEQYF. As DNA, the CDR3 is TGCGCCAGCAGCCAGAGCACAGGGGTGAACTACGAGCAGTACTTC.